This T cell receptor (beta chain) was identified in a study of CXCR3-negative and CXCR3-positive naive CD8 T cells. Points on this clonotype: The target antigen is unknown.

cDNA libraries for TRB were generated by 5' RACE incorporating UMI labels. TCRdb re-called the 5' RACE reads; one entry per CDR3 protein, DNA not given. The sample totals tens of thousands of distinct CDR3 sequences. Points from the study as a whole: Naive subsets displayed similar surface CD5, and TCR strength was inferred from TRB CDR3 properties. Naive cells that were CXCR3-positive had more hydrophobic TRB CDR3s (compared with CXCR3-negative naive cells).

From germline, CDR1 is SGHTA and CDR2 FQGNSA. The CDR3 has 15 residues. This chain connects TRBV7-2 to TRBJ2-5; TCRdb selects TRBD1, and the lack of DNA leaves this call unchecked. The sample was naive CXCR3+ CD8+ T cells from blood. The sample's subset: CD45RO-CCR7+CD27+CD95- naive CD8+ T cells expressing CXCR3 (TNR3+). The receptor's source is a human donor in good health. Some clones in this sample may be carry-over from other donors' samples. CDR3 sequence reads: CASSHDPGGSETQYF.